These 20 T cell receptor beta chains came from one sample sequenced in a study of beta chain features in type 1 diabetes. Sequencing targeted expressed TCRB transcripts, as all isolated RNA had been reverse transcribed. Sequenced by immunoSEQ multiplex PCR; TCRdb stores in-frame clones only, minus some. This repertoire shows 860,000 or so clones, roughly 15% found once; its top ten account for 0.023%. Sequencing used naive CD4+ T cells from blood. All receptors derive from a woman in her late teens or twenties in good health.

In its sample, this clone was seen a few times. This chain connects TRBV5-8 to TRBJ1-5; D gene ambiguous. Trimming shortened V by 4 bases and J by 2 bases, and 16 bases separated the two germline ends. Germline loops: CDR1 SGHTS, CDR2 YDEGEE. The CDR3 has 16 residues. CDR3 protein: CASSVGRSSGNQPQHF. In nucleotides, the CDR3 is TGTGCCAGCAGCGTCGGACGGTCTAGTGGCAATCAGCCCCAGCATTTT.

V gene TRBV28 combines with J gene TRBJ1-5; no definite D call. The germline V gene has CDR1 MDHEN and CDR2 SYDVKM. V was shortened by 10 bases and J by 0 bases, with 16 bases between the two germline ends. CDR3 length equals 15 residues. The CDR3 here is CATLVGLYSNQPQHF. CDR3 sequence (DNA): TGTGCCACGCTAGTGGGCCTTTATAGCAATCAGCCCCAGCATTTT.

This clone was seen a few times. The chain links TRBV29-1 to TRBJ2-3, with TRBD2 matching 12 bases. The CDR3 spans 15 residues. Germline trimming cut 3 bases from V and 7 bases from J; bases unmatched to any gene: 8. Germline values: CDR1 SQVTM, CDR2 ANQGSEA. CDR3 coding DNA: TGCAGCGTTGATCGATCTAGCGGGAGGGTTAATACGCAGTATTTT. Encoded protein: CSVDRSSGRVNTQYF.

This chain connects TRBV5-1 to TRBJ2-1; 9 positions agree with TRBD2. CDR3 size: 13 residues. V shed 9 bases and J 1 base; nucleotides not matched to a gene: 2. CDR1 is SGHRS, CDR2 YFSETQ, per germline. The CDR3 loop reads CATSGASYNEQFF. The CDR3 bases are TGCGCCACTAGCGGGGCTTCCTACAATGAGCAGTTCTTC. Full variable domain (missing parts from reference TRBV5-1 and TRBJ2-1): KAGVTQTPRYLIKTRGQQVTLSCSPISGHRSVSWYQQTPGQGLQFLFEYFSETQRNKGNFPGRFSGRQFSNSRSEMNVSTLELGDSALYLCATSGASYNEQFFGPGTRLTVL.

There are a few counts of this clone. The genes are TRBV28 and TRBJ1-5; D gene unclear. CDR1 MDHEN and CDR2 SYDVKM come from the germline V gene. The CDR3 runs 14 residues. V lost 7 bases and J 1 base, leaving 11 bases between the germline ends. The CDR3 DNA reads TGTGCCAGCACCCCGGGTGGGAGCAATCAGCCCCAGCATTTT. It codes for CASTPGGSNQPQHF.

The chain joins TRBV20-1 to TRBJ2-7; 9 bases line up with TRBD2. Germline V gene sequence: CDR1 DFQATT, CDR2 SNEGSKA (reference sequence). The CDR3 spans 11 residues. V lost 5 bases, J lost 6 bases, and 2 bases stayed unmatched. The DNA for the CDR3 is TGCAGTGCTTTTAGCGGGAGCGAGCAGTACTTC. This gives the protein CSAFSGSEQYF.

The chain is built from TRBV9 and TRBJ1-1; weak D call: TRBD1 (5 bases). This CDR3 spans 18 amino acids. V lost 0 bases and J lost 0, with 18 bases in between. Germline V CDR1 and CDR2: SGDLS, YYNGEE. The CDR3 bases are TGTGCCAGCAGCGTAGACCCGGAGGGGAGTATGATGAACACTGAAGCTTTCTTT. Protein product: CASSVDPEGSMMNTEAFF.

The chain uses TRBV6-6 and TRBJ1-3; D gene unclear. Trimming left V 4 bases short and J 4 bases short, with 8 bases between. The CDR3 has 13 amino acids. From germline, CDR1 is MNHNY and CDR2 SVGAGI (reference sequence). The CDR3 protein is CASSWARGNTIYF. In DNA, the CDR3 is TGTGCCAGCAGTTGGGCACGGGGAAACACCATATATTTT.

The V and J genes are TRBV2 and TRBJ2-1; 7 bases agree with TRBD1. The J segment lost 7 bases and the V segment lost 1 base, leaving 1 base of the junction unmatched. Germline V gives CDR1 SNHLY, CDR2 FYNNEI. The CDR3 extends over 13 amino acids. The DNA for the CDR3 is TGTGCCAGCAGTGAAGAGGGGGCAAATGAGCAGTTCTTC. It translates to CASSEEGANEQFF.

V is TRBV19 and J is TRBJ2-2; weak D call: TRBD1 (5 bases). Germline lookup yields CDR1 LNHDA and CDR2 SQIVND (reference sequence). Deletions cut 5 bases from V and 1 base from J, with 8 bases between. CDR3 length: 14 residues. The CDR3 sequence: CASSPGQNTGELFF. The CDR3 coding sequence is TGTGCCAGTAGTCCTGGACAGAACACCGGGGAGCTGTTTTTT.

The chain employs TRBV2 and TRBJ2-3; the match to TRBD2 covers 11 bases. The V gene's germline CDR1 is SNHLY and CDR2 FYNNEI. CDR3 size: 14 residues. Trimming at V came to 7 bases and at J to 5 bases, leaving 5 bases not matched to a gene. This CDR3 is CASNIGLAGDTQYF. CDR3 DNA: TGTGCCAGCAACATCGGACTAGCGGGAGATACGCAGTATTTT.

This clone has a handful of counts. The chain links TRBV2 to TRBJ2-7, with D unresolved. The ends were cut back, 2 bases at V and 9 bases at J, with 14 bases in the middle. The CDR3 totals 13 residues. Per germline, CDR1 SNHLY and CDR2 FYNNEI. CDR3 amino acids: CASSESWMRAQYF. CDR3 nucleotide sequence: TGTGCCAGCAGTGAAAGTTGGATGCGTGCGCAGTACTTC.

V and J are TRBV28 and TRBJ1-2, with 7 bases identical to TRBD1. CDR1 is MDHEN, CDR2 SYDVKM, per germline. The CDR3 sequence is 15 residues long. V lost 4 bases and J lost 8; bases outside the gene matches: 13. The CDR3 protein is CASSYGTANSKGYTF. In DNA, the CDR3 is TGTGCCAGCAGTTATGGGACAGCCAACTCGAAGGGCTACACCTTC.

The chain has TRBV4-2 and TRBJ1-2; weak D call: TRBD1 (5 bases). Germline V CDR1 and CDR2: LGHNA, YNFKEQ. The CDR3 consists of 13 residues. V was clipped by 0 bases and J by 4 bases, with 6 bases between them. The CDR3 reads CASSQDQGYGYTF. CDR3 DNA sequence: TGTGCCAGCAGCCAAGACCAGGGCTATGGCTACACCTTC.

This chain links TRBV7-2 with TRBJ2-3; 8 bases map to TRBD2. V shed 3 bases and J 3 bases; nucleotides not matched to a gene: 8. The CDR3 consists of 16 residues. Germline CDR1 reads SGHTA; CDR2 reads FQGNSA. The CDR3: CASSFAAGAGTDTQYF. CDR3 coding DNA: TGTGCCAGCAGCTTTGCAGCGGGAGCTGGGACAGATACGCAGTATTTT.

The chain uses TRBV7-9 and TRBJ1-3; the D is unclear. CDR1 and CDR2 (germline): SEHNR, FQNEAQ (reference sequence). V lost 3 bases, J lost 2 bases, and 14 bases lay in between. This CDR3 comprises 16 residues. For the CDR3, the DNA is TGTGCCAGCAGCTTCTGGGCCGTCTTGACTGGAAACACCATATATTTT. It yields the protein CASSFWAVLTGNTIYF. Looking up the rest from reference TRBV7-9 and TRBJ1-3 gives the full variable domain: DTGVSQNPRHKITKRGQNVTFRCDPISEHNRLYWYRQTLGQGPEFLTYFQNEAQLEKSRLLSDRFSAERPKGSFSTLEIQRTEQGDSAMYLCASSFWAVLTGNTIYFGEGSWLTVV.

The chain employs TRBV5-1 and TRBJ2-5; TRBD2 matches 7 bases. This CDR3 comprises 13 residues. The V and J ends lost 5 bases and 4 bases, in that order; junction bases with no gene match: 5. Germline V gene lookup returns CDR1 SGHRS and CDR2 YFSETQ. The CDR3 nucleotides read TGCGCCAGCAGGGGTACGGGGGGAGAGACCCAGTACTTC. It encodes CASRGTGGETQYF.

This clone has only a few counts. This rearrangement joins TRBV19 to TRBJ1-2; 8 positions match TRBD1. CDR1 is LNHDA and CDR2 is SQIVND in the germline V gene (reference sequence). This CDR3 is built from 13 residues. Trimming at V came to 5 bases and at J to 4 bases, leaving 3 bases not matched to a gene. In DNA form, the CDR3 reads TGTGCCAGTAGTCGGGACAGGCTCTATGGCTACACCTTC. It translates to CASSRDRLYGYTF.

This clone was observed a few times. This sequence joins TRBV25-1 and TRBJ2-5; D is unclear. Looked up from germline, CDR1 is MGHDK and CDR2 is SYGVNS. The CDR3 loop spans 14 amino acids. Deletions cut 3 bases from V and 1 base from J, with 9 bases between. CDR3 DNA: TGTGCCAGCAGTGATTATATGTCCCAAGAGACCCAGTACTTC. It specifies CASSDYMSQETQYF.

J is TRBJ2-3 and V is TRBV28; D unclear. The CDR3 is 15 residues long. Germline V gives CDR1 MDHEN, CDR2 SYDVKM. V shed 3 bases and J shed 0 bases, with 10 bases lying between them. The CDR3 loop reads CASSLGYISTDTQYF. As DNA, the CDR3 is TGTGCCAGCAGTTTGGGTTACATTAGCACAGATACGCAGTATTTT.